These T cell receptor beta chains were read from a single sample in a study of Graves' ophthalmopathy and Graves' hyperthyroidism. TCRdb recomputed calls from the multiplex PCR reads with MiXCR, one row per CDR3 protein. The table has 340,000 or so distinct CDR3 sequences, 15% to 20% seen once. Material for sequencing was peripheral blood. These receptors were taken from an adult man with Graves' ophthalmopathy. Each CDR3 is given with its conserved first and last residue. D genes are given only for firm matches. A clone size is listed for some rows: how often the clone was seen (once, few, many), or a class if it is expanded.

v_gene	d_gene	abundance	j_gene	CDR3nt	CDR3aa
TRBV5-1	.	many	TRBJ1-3	TGCGCCAGCAGCTTGGTGGAGGGGGCTGGAAACACCATATATTTT	CASSLVEGAGNTIYF
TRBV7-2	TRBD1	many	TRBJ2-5	TGTGCCAGCACGCGACAGGGGAGACTCGGGGTAACCCAGTACTTC	CASTRQGRLGVTQYF
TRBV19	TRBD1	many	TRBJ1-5	TGTGCCAGTAGTACGACAGGGAGGATTCTTATGAATCAGCCCCAGCATTTT	CASSTTGRILMNQPQHF
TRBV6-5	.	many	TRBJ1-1	TGTGCCAGCAGTCGTAATTCGGAGGCTGAAGCTTTCTTT	CASSRNSEAEAFF
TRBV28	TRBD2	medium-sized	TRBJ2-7	TGTGCCAGCAGGGGACTAGCGGGAGGCCACGAGCAGTACTTC	CASRGLAGGHEQYF
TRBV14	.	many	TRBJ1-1	TGTGCCAGCAGCCGGTGGTCCACTGAAGCTTTCTTT	CASSRWSTEAFF
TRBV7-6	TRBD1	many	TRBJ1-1	TGTGCCAGCAGCCCGGGACAGGGAAACACTGAAGCTTTCTTT	CASSPGQGNTEAFF
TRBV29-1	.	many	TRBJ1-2	TGCAGCGTTGAAGTGTGGCACCTCTATGGCTACACCTTC	CSVEVWHLYGYTF
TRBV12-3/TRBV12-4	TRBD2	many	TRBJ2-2	TGTGCCAGCAGTTTGACTAGCGGTTGGAACACCGGGGAGCTGTTTTTT	CASSLTSGWNTGELFF
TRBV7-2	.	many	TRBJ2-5	TGTGCCAGCAGCTTGTTTGGCAGACAAGAGACCCAGTACTTC	CASSLFGRQETQYF
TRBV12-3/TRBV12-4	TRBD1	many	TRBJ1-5	TGTGCCAGCAGTTCGACAGGGTGGGTCAATCAGCCCCAGCATTTT	CASSSTGWVNQPQHF
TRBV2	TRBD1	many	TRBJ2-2	TGTGCCAGCAGTGGTTGGCAGGGGGTCGGGGAGCTGTTTTTT	CASSGWQGVGELFF
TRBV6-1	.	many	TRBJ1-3	TGTGCCAGTGCCCGGGGGGCGGCCTCTGGAAACACCATATATTTT	CASARGAASGNTIYF
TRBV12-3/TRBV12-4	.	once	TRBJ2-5	TGTGCCAGCAGTTTTTCCAGGACGCCCCAGTACTTC	CASSFSRTPQYF
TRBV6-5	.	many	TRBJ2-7	TGTGCCAGCAGTTCCCAGGCAAACTACGAGCAGTACTTC	CASSSQANYEQYF
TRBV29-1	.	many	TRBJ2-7	TGCAGCGCTCTAGACGACCTCTCCTACGAGCAGTACTTC	CSALDDLSYEQYF
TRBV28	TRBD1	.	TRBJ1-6	TGTGCCAGCAGTCCACGGGGGGGGACAGGGCTTTCACCCCTCCACTTT	CASSPRGGTGLSPLHF
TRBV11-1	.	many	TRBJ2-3	TGTGCCAGCAGCGGACACCCTCCCGTGGATACGCAGTATTTT	CASSGHPPVDTQYF
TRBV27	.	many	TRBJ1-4	TGTGCCAGCACCTCGGTTACTTTTGGTACTAATGAAAAACTGTTTTTT	CASTSVTFGTNEKLFF
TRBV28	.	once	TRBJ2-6	TGTGCCAGCAGCCCTCCTATCGGGTCTGGGGCCAACGTCCTGACTTTC	CASSPPIGSGANVLTF
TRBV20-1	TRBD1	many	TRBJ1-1	TGCAGTGCTAGAGAGGACAGGCGGAACACTGAAGCTTTCTTT	CSAREDRRNTEAFF
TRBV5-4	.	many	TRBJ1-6	TGTGCCAGCAGCTTGGAATCCGGGTTGGGCAATTCACCCCTCCACTTT	CASSLESGLGNSPLHF
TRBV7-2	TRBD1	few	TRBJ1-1	TGTGCCAGCAGCCCCCCCGGGACAGACTTCACTGAAGCTTTCTTT	CASSPPGTDFTEAFF
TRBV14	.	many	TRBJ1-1	TGTGCCAGCAGCCTAGGGGGGCGCAGGACGAACACTGAAGCTTTCTTT	CASSLGGRRTNTEAFF
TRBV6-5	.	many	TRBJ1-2	TGTGCCAGCAGGGGGACAAGAAACTATGGCTACACCTTC	CASRGTRNYGYTF
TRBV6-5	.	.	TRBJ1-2	TGTGCCAGCAGTTCCCGGGGCCGAGGAGGGCAACAGCGGGGCTACACCTTC	CASSSRGRGGQQRGYTF
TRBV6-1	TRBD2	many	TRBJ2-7	TGTGCCAGCAGGAAGAGCGGGGGGGTCGTCCTATTCGACTCCTACGAGCAGTACTTC	CASRKSGGVVLFDSYEQYF
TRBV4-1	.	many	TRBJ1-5	TGCGCCAGCAGCCAAGTCCAGAGCAATCAGCCCCAGCATTTT	CASSQVQSNQPQHF
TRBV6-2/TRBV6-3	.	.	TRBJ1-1	TGTGCCAGCAGTCCCAAGGTTGAAGCTTTCTTT	CASSPKVEAFF
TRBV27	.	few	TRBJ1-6	TGTGCCAGCAGTTTACTTCTCCTTTCACCCCTCCACTTT	CASSLLLLSPLHF
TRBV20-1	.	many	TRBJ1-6	TGCAGTGCTTATCCCCCCGGGCGCGCCTATAATTCACCCCTCCACTTT	CSAYPPGRAYNSPLHF
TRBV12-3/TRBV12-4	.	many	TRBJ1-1	TGTGCCAGCAAACAGGGTGTATCTTTGACTGAAGCTTTCTTT	CASKQGVSLTEAFF
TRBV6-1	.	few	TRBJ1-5	TGTGCCAGCATGAAACAGGTGGCTCGTCATCAGCCCCAGCTTTTT	CASMKQVARHQPQLF
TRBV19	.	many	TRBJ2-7	TGTGCCAGTAGTAGGAGGGCCAGCTCCTACGAGCAGTACTTC	CASSRRASSYEQYF
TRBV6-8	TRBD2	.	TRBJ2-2	TGTGCCAGCAGTCCCCTGGGACTAGCGTTCGAGGGAAACACCGGGGAGCTGTATTTT	CASSPLGLAFEGNTGELYF
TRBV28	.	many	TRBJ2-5	TGTGCCAGCAGCCCCCAAGGGGGGAGGGAGACCCAGTACTTC	CASSPQGGRETQYF
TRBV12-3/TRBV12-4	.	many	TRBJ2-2	TGTGCCAGCAGCCCCGTTGAAGGATTGAACACCGGGGAGCTGTTTTTT	CASSPVEGLNTGELFF
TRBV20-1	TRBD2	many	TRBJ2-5	TGCAGTGCCCCGGAGGCGGGAGGGCCTGCAAAGACCCAGTACTTC	CSAPEAGGPAKTQYF
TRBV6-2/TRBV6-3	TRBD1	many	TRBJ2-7	TGTGCCAGTCGGGACAGCTTAAACTACGAGCAGTACTTC	CASRDSLNYEQYF